These 8 T cell receptor beta chains were all obtained from the same sample, sequenced in a study of T cell responses to AZD1222 COVID-19 vaccine. The assay was immunoSEQ multiplex PCR, and TCRdb's table has in-frame clones only and misses some. In the table there are 120,000 or so clones, just under 95% of which are singletons. The material sequenced was peripheral blood, taken 28 days after the second AZD1222 dose. The receptors shown here come from an adult who received the AZD1222 COVID-19 vaccine.

This clone occurred a few times. The V and J genes are TRBV19 and TRBJ1-1; no reliable D call. Germline V gives CDR1 LNHDA, CDR2 SQIVND (reference sequence). Trimming removed 5 bases from V and 0 bases from J, with 10 bases in between. CDR3 length: 14 residues. The CDR3 DNA is TGTGCCAGTAGTGGTCAGTGGATGAACACTGAAGCTTTCTTT. Its translation: CASSGQWMNTEAFF.

The V gene is TRBV4-1, the J gene TRBJ2-7; 9 bases align to TRBD2. V lost 3 bases to trimming and J lost 2 bases; unmatched junction nucleotides: 5. Germline V CDR1 and CDR2: MGHRA, YSYEKL. This CDR3 is built from 15 residues. The CDR3 region is CASSHRLADPYEQYF. CDR3 bases: TGCGCCAGCAGCCACAGACTAGCGGACCCCTACGAGCAGTACTTC.

V is TRBV6-5 and J is TRBJ2-7; 7 nucleotides match TRBD1. Trimming at V came to 2 bases and at J to 4 bases, leaving 8 bases not matched to a gene. The CDR3 sequence is 15 residues long. CDR1 is MNHEY, CDR2 SVGAGI, per germline. DNA for the CDR3: TGTGCCAGCAGTTACCAATATGGACAGGCTTACGAGCAGTACTTC. Protein product: CASSYQYGQAYEQYF.

This sequence joins TRBV18 and TRBJ2-1; D not resolved. V was trimmed by 6 bases and J by 0 bases, leaving 12 bases between them. Germline lookup yields CDR1 KGHSH and CDR2 LQKENI. CDR3 length equals 15 residues. CDR3 residues: CASSAGSISYNEQFF. The CDR3 nucleotides read TGTGCCAGCTCGGCCGGAAGTATCTCCTACAATGAGCAGTTCTTC. Full variable domain (missing parts from reference TRBV18 and TRBJ2-1): NAGVMQNPRHLVRRRGQEARLRCSPMKGHSHVYWYRQLPEEGLKFMVYLQKENIIDESGMPKERFSAEFPKEGPSILRIQQVVRGDSAAYFCASSAGSISYNEQFFGPGTRLTVL.

This clone was recorded only once. This chain links TRBV10-3 with TRBJ2-5, with TRBD1 identical over 7 bases. The CDR3 consists of 14 residues. Germline assignment: CDR1 ENHRY and CDR2 SYGVKD. V shed 4 bases, J shed 0 bases, and the junction held 2 bases outside the gene matches. The CDR3 nucleotides are TGTGCCATCAGTGGGCAGGGGGACCAAGAGACCCAGTACTTC. Amino acids: CAISGQGDQETQYF.

The V call is TRBV4-2, the J call TRBJ1-2, with TRBD1 identical over 11 bases. CDR1 and CDR2 from the germline V gene are LGHNA and YNFKEQ. CDR3 length: 16 residues. V gave up 3 bases and J gave up 3 bases; unmatched junction bases: 6. DNA of the CDR3: TGTGCCAGCAGCCAGACCGGGACAGGGGGAGACTATGGCTACACCTTC. It encodes CASSQTGTGGDYGYTF.

The rearrangement links TRBV12-3 or TRBV12-4 to TRBJ1-1, with no clear D. With 3 bases removed from V and 4 bases from J, the gap between germline ends came to 9 bases. The CDR3 spans 13 residues. This CDR3 is CASSLLGVTEAFF. CDR3 DNA: TGTGCCAGCAGTTTGCTCGGGGTCACTGAAGCTTTCTTT.

This clone was recorded a few times. This chain connects TRBV5-5 to TRBJ1-2, with D tentatively TRBD1 (5 bases). This CDR3 has 14 residues. The germline V gene has CDR1 SGHKS and CDR2 YYEKEE (reference sequence). V was clipped by 0 bases and J by 3 bases, with 9 bases between them. CDR3 in amino acids: CASSLVQGYYGYTF. Here the CDR3 DNA reads TGTGCCAGCAGCTTGGTGCAGGGCTACTATGGCTACACCTTC.